The 29 T cell receptor beta chains given below trace back to one sample, sequenced in a study of vaccination and CD4 T cells after COVID-19. Cultured CD4+ T cells had their DNA profiled by the Oncomine TCR Beta short-read assay. TCRdb fed the PCR reads into MiXCR, producing one record per CDR3 protein. The data hold 15,000 to 20,000 distinct CDR3 sequences, with 45% to 50% observed a single time. The treatment is: roughly 10-day PBMC culture with coronavirus spike peptide pools or control peptides (ViraFEST assay). For these TCRs, the target antigens are not known. The source material was CD4+ T cells from blood, cultured in vitro. These TCRs come from a human donor who had recovered from COVID-19.

The chain couples TRBV11-3 to TRBJ2-3; the match to TRBD2 covers 7 bases. The CDR3 contains 16 residues. J was trimmed by 5 bases and V by 4 bases; bases with no gene match: 12. The germline V gene encodes CDR1 SGHNT and CDR2 YENEEA. CDR3 residues: CASSSNSGGGGDTQYF. The CDR3 DNA follows: TGTGCCAGCAGCTCCAATAGTGGAGGCGGGGGAGATACGCAGTATTTT.

In this sample, this clonotype turned up a few times. CDR3 DNA sequence: TGTGCCAGCAGTTTACGGGGCCTCGGCAATCAGCCCCAGCATTTT. Amino acids: CASSLRGLGNQPQHF. The J gene is TRBJ1-5, the V gene TRBV28, with D perhaps TRBD1 (5 bases). V shed 2 bases and J shed 2 bases, with 10 bases lying between them. Germline assignment: CDR1 MDHEN and CDR2 SYDVKM. The CDR3 is 15 residues long. Filled out from reference TRBV28 and TRBJ1-5, the complete variable domain reads DVKVTQSSRYLVKRTGEKVFLECVQDMDHENMFWYRQDPGLGLRLIYFSYDVKMKEKGDIPEGYSVSREKKERFSLILESASTNQTSMYLCASSLRGLGNQPQHFGDGTRLSIL.

The V and J genes are TRBV7-9 and TRBJ2-7; D possibly uses TRBD1 or TRBD2 (5 bases each). Germline V gives CDR1 SEHNR, CDR2 FQNEAQ (reference sequence). V lost 1 base, J lost 2 bases, and 21 bases lay in between. The CDR3 has 18 residues. The CDR3 DNA is TGTGCCAGCAGCTTAGTTCTCCTTGGCAGGGCGACTACCTACGAGCAGTACTTC. Its translation: CASSLVLLGRATTYEQYF.

The chain employs TRBV25-1 and TRBJ2-1; no clear D. CDR1 is MGHDK, CDR2 SYGVNS, per germline. The CDR3 runs 11 residues. Trimming took off 6 bases at V and 4 bases at J, with 4 bases between the two ends. The CDR3 loop is CASSSYNEQFF. The CDR3 DNA reads TGTGCCAGCAGCTCGTACAATGAGCAGTTCTTC.

The chain is built from TRBV12-3 or TRBV12-4 and TRBJ2-7, with a tentative D call TRBD1 (5 bases). The CDR3 consists of 12 residues. With 3 bases removed from V and 9 bases from J, the gap between germline ends came to 12 bases. The CDR3 DNA reads as TGTGCCAGCAGTTTTAGGCGTCAGGGGCAGTACTTC. It specifies CASSFRRQGQYF.

The chain is built from TRBV20-1 and TRBJ1-5, with D uncertain. V was shortened by 3 bases and J by 1 base, with 10 bases between the two germline ends. The CDR3 covers 14 residues. Germline V CDR1 and CDR2: DFQATT, SNEGSKA (reference sequence). The CDR3 region is CSASPKGSNQPQHF. CDR3 DNA: TGCAGTGCTAGCCCTAAGGGAAGCAATCAGCCCCAGCATTTT.

The chain is built from TRBV11-3 and TRBJ2-2; possible D gene TRBD2, 5 bases. The germline CDR1 and CDR2 sequences are SGHNT and YENEEA. Trimming cost V 2 bases and J 4 bases, with 14 bases left between them. The CDR3 runs 16 residues. This CDR3 reads CASSLSASFGTGELFF. The CDR3 nucleotides read TGTGCCAGCAGCTTATCGGCTAGCTTCGGCACCGGGGAGCTGTTTTTT.

The chain has TRBV30 and TRBJ2-1; 11 bases fit TRBD2. Germline-derived CDR1 and CDR2 are GTSNPN and SVGIG (reference sequence). V lost 0 bases and J lost 1; bases outside the gene matches: 5. This CDR3 is 17 amino acids long. For the CDR3, the DNA is TGTGCCTGGAGTGTTGGTAGCGGGAGGGCGTCCTACAATGAGCAGTTCTTC. This codes for CAWSVGSGRASYNEQFF.

This clonotype showed up just a few times. The rearrangement links TRBV6-1 to TRBJ1-3; TRBD1 agrees at 7 bases. With 6 bases clipped from V and 2 bases from J, the junction kept 7 bases outside the gene matches. The CDR3 extends over 15 amino acids. From germline, CDR1 is MNHNS and CDR2 SASEGT. In DNA form, the CDR3 reads TGTGCCAGCAGCCCGACAGGGTTAGCTGGAAACACCATATATTTT. Encoded protein: CASSPTGLAGNTIYF.

This clonotype was counted only a few times. The chain links TRBV2 to TRBJ1-5, with no clear D. Germline V gene lookup returns CDR1 SNHLY and CDR2 FYNNEI. The CDR3 has 11 residues. V lost 8 bases and J lost 6, with 8 bases in between. CDR3 sequence reads: CASRLGQPQHF. In DNA form, the CDR3 reads TGTGCCAGCCGACTGGGTCAGCCCCAGCATTTT.

The chain links TRBV2 to TRBJ2-2; D perhaps matches TRBD2 (6 bases). Germline CDR1 SNHLY, CDR2 FYNNEI. The ends were cut back, 6 bases at V and 5 bases at J, with 19 bases in the middle. The CDR3 loop spans 16 amino acids. The CDR3 is CASRDKGPRGTGELFF. In DNA, the CDR3 is TGTGCCAGCAGGGACAAGGGACCCCGGGGGACCGGGGAGCTGTTTTTT.

The chain combines TRBV6-5 with TRBJ2-3; D call uncertain. In germline, CDR1 is MNHEY, CDR2 SVGAGI. Trimming shortened V by 4 bases and J by 1 base, and 9 bases separated the two germline ends. The CDR3 consists of 14 residues. The CDR3 nucleotides are TGTGCCAGCAGTTCGGACGGTGGCACAGATACGCAGTATTTT. Translating gives CASSSDGGTDTQYF.

This sequence joins TRBV5-1 and TRBJ2-3; 9 nucleotides match TRBD1. This CDR3 is built from 17 residues. The trim removed 4 bases at V and 2 bases at J, leaving 11 bases unmatched. Germline CDR1 is SGHRS and CDR2 is YFSETQ. The chain's CDR3 is CASSPGQGESFTDTQYF. The CDR3 DNA reads TGCGCCAGCAGCCCGGGACAGGGTGAAAGCTTCACAGATACGCAGTATTTT.

The chain couples TRBV30 to TRBJ2-7, with D uncertain. V dropped 2 bases and J dropped 3 bases, with 8 bases sitting between them. This CDR3 has 12 residues. Germline V gene sequence: CDR1 GTSNPN, CDR2 SVGIG (reference sequence). The CDR3 sequence is CAWSLGGYEQYF. In nucleotides, the CDR3 is TGTGCCTGGAGTCTAGGTGGCTACGAGCAGTACTTC.

The chain links TRBV27 to TRBJ2-7, with 9 bases that match TRBD1. The CDR3 sequence is 16 residues long. The germline CDR1 and CDR2 sequences are MNHEY and SMNVEV (reference sequence). Unmatched junction bases numbered 11, after V lost 5 bases and J lost 3 bases. CDR3: CASSPPIPTGGYEQYF. The CDR3 DNA is TGTGCCAGCAGTCCCCCCATACCGACAGGGGGCTACGAGCAGTACTTC.

V usage is TRBV30 and J usage is TRBJ1-5; TRBD1 agrees at 7 bases. This CDR3 is 14 amino acids long. CDR1 GTSNPN and CDR2 SVGIG come from the germline V gene (reference sequence). With 1 base clipped from V and 8 bases from J, the junction kept 8 bases outside the gene matches. The CDR3 nucleotides read TGTGCCTGGAGTGCCCACAGGGGAGGGGAGCCCCAGCATTTT. Its protein is CAWSAHRGGEPQHF. The full variable domain, completed using reference TRBV30 and TRBJ1-5, is SQTIHQWPATLVQPVGSPLSLECTVEGTSNPNLYWYRQAAGRGLQLLFYSVGIGQISSEVPQNLSASRPQDRQFILSSKKLLLSDSGFYLCAWSAHRGGEPQHFGDGTRLSIL.

This rearrangement joins TRBV20-1 to TRBJ2-3; 7 positions agree with TRBD2. V dropped 3 bases and J dropped 0; count of bases not matched to a gene: 3. This CDR3 has 14 amino acids. Germline CDR1 reads DFQATT; CDR2 reads SNEGSKA (reference sequence). Written as DNA, the CDR3 is TGCAGTGCTAGTGGGCGGGGGAGCACAGATACGCAGTATTTT. It codes for CSASGRGSTDTQYF.

This clonotype was observed a few times. The DNA for the CDR3 is TGTGCCAGCAGCTCCCGCCCGGGGGCGGATCAGCCCCAGCATTTT. Protein sequence: CASSSRPGADQPQHF. V gene TRBV5-6 combines with J gene TRBJ1-5; D perhaps matches TRBD1 (6 bases). The CDR3 extends over 15 amino acids. The V and J ends lost 3 bases and 5 bases respectively, with 15 bases between them. Germline CDR1 is SGHDT and CDR2 is YYEEEE.

The V gene is TRBV20-1, the J gene TRBJ2-1, with D possibly TRBD1 on 5 matching bases. Trimming left V 2 bases short and J 6 bases short, with 20 bases between. The germline V gene encodes CDR1 DFQATT and CDR2 SNEGSKA (reference sequence). The CDR3 is made up of 16 amino acids. In DNA form, the CDR3 reads TGCAGTGCTAGAATAAAGGGCCAGGGAAGAGGCAATGAGCAGTTCTTC. Protein product: CSARIKGQGRGNEQFF.

The V gene is TRBV2, the J gene TRBJ2-1; D is unresolved. Germline V CDR1 and CDR2: SNHLY, FYNNEI. This CDR3 region has 14 residues. V lost 8 bases and J 8 bases, leaving 19 bases between the germline ends. The DNA of the CDR3 is TGTGCCAGCTCCTCCGATCGTATGCCCCATGAGCAGTTCTTC. This sequence encodes CASSSDRMPHEQFF.

Comment on this clonotype: The junction departs from germline at one end; a sequencing error may be responsible. V and J are TRBV5-5 and TRBJ1-6, with D maybe TRBD1 (6 bases). The CDR3 loop spans 14 amino acids. CDR1 is SGHKS and CDR2 is YYEKEE in the germline V gene (reference sequence). DNA of the CDR3: TGTGCCAGCAGCTTGGGGACAGAGAGTTCACCCCACCACTTT. Translation gives CASSLGTESSPHHF. The complete variable domain, with remaining parts taken from reference TRBV5-5 and TRBJ1-6, reads DAGVTQSPTHLIKTRGQQVTLRCSPISGHKSVSWYQQVLGQGPQFIFQYYEKEERGRGNFPDRFSARQFPNYSSELNVNALLLGDSALYLCASSLGTESSPHHFGNGTRLTVT.

J is TRBJ1-5 and V is TRBV18; D is perhaps TRBD1 (5 bases). Trimming removed 8 bases at V and 5 bases at J, with 13 bases between. The CDR3 spans 13 residues. Germline V gene data show CDR1 as KGHSH and CDR2 as LQKENI. The CDR3 loop is CASVVGPDQPQHF. DNA for the CDR3: TGTGCCAGCGTCGTGGGACCGGATCAGCCCCAGCATTTT. Combining the CDR3 with reference TRBV18 and TRBJ1-5 gives the whole variable domain NAGVMQNPRHLVRRRGQEARLRCSPMKGHSHVYWYRQLPEEGLKFMVYLQKENIIDESGMPKERFSAEFPKEGPSILRIQQVVRGDSAAYFCASVVGPDQPQHFGDGTRLSIL.

This clonotype is judged large (0.1 to 1%). The rearrangement joins TRBV6-2 or TRBV6-3 to TRBJ2-2; 8 bases match TRBD1. The CDR3 contains 15 residues. Trimming took 6 bases from V and 5 from J; bases not matched to a gene: 8. Germline-derived CDR1 and CDR2 are MNHEY and SVGEGT. The CDR3 coding sequence is TGTGCCAGCAGGCCCGGACAGGGCCGGACCGGGGAGCTGTTTTTT. Protein sequence: CASRPGQGRTGELFF.

The V and J genes are TRBV10-3 and TRBJ2-6; D is possibly TRBD2 (5 bases). V lost 6 bases and J lost 0, with 9 bases in between. CDR3 length equals 15 residues. In germline, CDR1 is ENHRY, CDR2 SYGVKD. In nucleotides, the CDR3 is TGTGCCATCAGGGACTTAAGCTCTGGGGCCAACGTCCTGACTTTC. It codes for CAIRDLSSGANVLTF.

The V gene is TRBV7-2, the J gene TRBJ2-1, with TRBD1 identical over 8 bases. This CDR3 has 12 amino acids. Per germline, CDR1 SGHTA and CDR2 FQGNSA. Trimming took 4 bases from V and 9 from J; bases not matched to a gene: 2. This CDR3 reads CASSSGGVEQFF. The CDR3 DNA reads as TGTGCCAGCAGCTCAGGGGGCGTTGAGCAGTTCTTC.

V gene TRBV7-3 combines with J gene TRBJ1-2; maybe TRBD1 (5 bases). The V end lost 5 bases, the J end lost 8 bases, and 18 bases lay between the germline ends. Germline V gene lookup returns CDR1 SGHTA and CDR2 FQGTGA. This CDR3 spans 14 amino acids. CDR3 residues: CASSISGGSNGYTF. For the CDR3, the DNA is TGTGCCAGCAGCATAAGTGGGGGGAGTAACGGCTACACCTTC.

This clonotype has more than one count but fewer than ten. The rearrangement links TRBV9 to TRBJ1-6; tentatively, D is TRBD1 (6 bases). The CDR3 is 16 amino acids. Trimming cost V 3 bases and J 4 bases, with 14 bases left between them. Germline-derived CDR1 and CDR2 are SGDLS and YYNGEE. The CDR3, as DNA: TGTGCCAGCAGCGATGTACAGGGAGGATATAATTCACCCCTCCACTTT. Encoded protein: CASSDVQGGYNSPLHF.

The CDR3 bases are TGTGCCAGCAGTTACAGGGGGTCTGATTCACCCCTCCACTTT. It translates to CASSYRGSDSPLHF. The rearrangement links TRBV6-2 or TRBV6-3 to TRBJ1-6; tentatively, D is TRBD1 (6 bases). The germline CDR1 and CDR2 sequences are MNHEY and SVGEGT. The CDR3 is made up of 14 amino acids. Trimming shortened V by 2 bases and J by 8 bases, and 10 bases separated the two germline ends.

There are a few counts of this clonotype. The J gene is TRBJ2-7, the V gene TRBV7-2; tentatively, D is TRBD1 or TRBD2 (5 bases each). There are 14 residues in the CDR3. V was cut by 5 bases and J by 0 bases, with 11 bases left in between. The germline V gene has CDR1 SGHTA and CDR2 FQGNSA. CDR3 protein: CASSRDVSSYEQYF. The CDR3 DNA reads as TGTGCCAGCAGCCGGGACGTAAGCTCCTACGAGCAGTACTTC.